What follows are 12 T cell receptor beta chains derived from one specimen sequenced in a study of identical twins. TCRdb re-called the 5' RACE reads with MiXCR, one entry per CDR3 protein. The profile covers around 650,000 distinct CDR3 sequences, with about 7% appearing a single time and about 1.6% taken by the ten largest. Another study also made use of these data, one on yellow fever vaccine responses in identical twins.

Sequencing was performed on PBMCs. These TCRs come from a woman under 30 in good health.

This clonotype showed up just a few times. The chain couples TRBV6-6 to TRBJ2-5; D is possibly TRBD2 (5 bases). V was pared by 7 bases and J by 8 bases, with 11 bases between. The CDR3 extends over 11 amino acids. The V gene's germline CDR1 is MNHNY and CDR2 SVGAGI (reference sequence). This CDR3 reads CASKEAETQYF. The CDR3 DNA reads TGTGCCAGCAAAGAAGCGGAAACCCAGTACTTC.

The V and J genes are TRBV7-9 and TRBJ2-3, with a tentative D call TRBD2 (6 bases). The germline gives CDR1 SEHNR, CDR2 FQNEAQ (reference sequence). This CDR3 comprises 14 residues. Trimming cost V 5 bases and J 3 bases, with 12 bases left between them. This CDR3 reads CASSPQEGTDTQYF. The CDR3 DNA reads as TGTGCCAGCAGCCCCCAGGAGGGAACAGATACGCAGTATTTT.

This clonotype occurred many times. The chain joins TRBV7-9 to TRBJ1-6; 7 bases line up with TRBD1. The J segment lost 9 bases and the V segment lost 3 bases, leaving 5 bases of the junction unmatched. The CDR3 extends over 14 amino acids. The germline CDR1 and CDR2 sequences are SEHNR and FQNEAQ (reference sequence). CDR3 sequence reads: CASSLNRGGSPLHF. For the CDR3, the DNA is TGTGCCAGCAGCTTGAACAGGGGTGGTTCACCCCTCCACTTT.

V gene TRBV12-3 or TRBV12-4 combines with J gene TRBJ2-1, with TRBD1 matching over 7 bases. The CDR3 contains 13 residues. V trimming: 6 bases; J trimming: 15 bases; junction bases outside the gene matches: 14. The CDR3 sequence is CASSPNEGTVPFF. In DNA form, the CDR3 reads TGTGCCAGCAGCCCCAACGAGGGGACAGTTCCGTTCTTC.

There are a few counts of this clonotype. The chain is built from TRBV7-9 and TRBJ2-1; 7 bases align to TRBD1. V trimming: 5 bases; J trimming: 4 bases; junction bases outside the gene matches: 8. The CDR3 is 15 residues long. CDR1 and CDR2 from the germline V gene are SEHNR and FQNEAQ (reference sequence). CDR3 region: CASSPMGQIYNEQFF. The CDR3 DNA sequence: TGTGCCAGCAGCCCGATGGGACAGATTTACAATGAGCAGTTCTTC.

The sample holds a few counts of this clonotype. This rearrangement joins TRBV20-1 to TRBJ2-6, with D unclear. Germline V gene data show CDR1 as DFQATT and CDR2 as SNEGSKA (reference sequence). V lost 8 bases and J lost 4, with 12 bases in between. This CDR3 has 13 residues. The DNA of the CDR3 is TGCAGTCCGGTTTCTGCCGGGGCCAACGTCCTGACTTTC. Its translation is CSPVSAGANVLTF.

This clonotype has more than one count but fewer than ten. V usage is TRBV20-1 and J usage is TRBJ2-5, with 8 bases aligning to TRBD1. The CDR3 runs 14 residues. Per the germline V gene, CDR1 is DFQATT and CDR2 is SNEGSKA (reference sequence). After removal of 5 bases from V and 1 base from J, the junction contained 6 bases not matched to a gene. The CDR3 protein is CSAARDRGQETQYF. The CDR3 DNA sequence: TGCAGTGCTGCCAGAGACAGGGGCCAAGAGACCCAGTACTTC.

This clonotype was recorded many times. This chain links TRBV28 with TRBJ2-7; D may be TRBD1 (6 bases). The germline V gene has CDR1 MDHEN and CDR2 SYDVKM. This CDR3 is 15 amino acids long. Trimming removed 6 bases from V and 4 bases from J, with 19 bases in between. The CDR3 region has the DNA TGTGCCAGCAGCGGGCCCGGGACATCCCTTTACGAGCAGTACGTC. It encodes CASSGPGTSLYEQYV.

Turning to this clonotype: Possible read error: a much larger clone is one base away. The CDR3 bases are TGTGGCAGCAGCGTTAAGGGGACGACCCGGGGGGATGAGCAGTTCTTC. Translated: CGSSVKGTTRGDEQFF. The V and J genes are TRBV7-3 and TRBJ2-1; 7 bases agree with TRBD2. The germline CDR1 and CDR2 sequences are SGHTA and FQGTGA. The CDR3 consists of 16 residues.

Comments on this clonotype: A single base separates this from a much larger clone, so it may be a read error. The chain recombines TRBV5-1 with TRBJ2-2, with 7 bases that match TRBD1. CDR1 and CDR2 (germline): SGHRS, YFSETQ. V was pared by 4 bases and J by 7 bases, with 10 bases of the junction left unmatched. This CDR3 spans 15 amino acids. CDR3: CASSKYDRASGELFF. The CDR3 bases are TGCGCCAGCAGCAAATACGACAGGGCTAGCGGGGAGCTGTTTTTT.

This clonotype has ten or more counts. The CDR3 sequence: CASSLADPDTQYF. CDR3 DNA sequence: TGCGCCAGCAGCTTGGCTGATCCGGATACGCAGTATTTT. This chain links TRBV5-1 with TRBJ2-3; no definite D call. Per germline, CDR1 SGHRS and CDR2 YFSETQ. This CDR3 region has 13 residues. V was trimmed by 0 bases and J by 6 bases, leaving 8 bases between them.

This clonotype was recorded a few times. This sequence joins TRBV3-1 and TRBJ2-1; D perhaps matches TRBD2 (6 bases). The V gene's germline CDR1 is LGHDT and CDR2 YNNKEL (reference sequence). This CDR3 contains 15 residues. Trimming removed 4 bases at V and 8 bases at J, with 18 bases between. The CDR3 loop reads CASSLRGRRGDEQFF. DNA of the CDR3: TGTGCCAGCAGCCTCCGCGGTAGGAGGGGCGATGAGCAGTTCTTC.